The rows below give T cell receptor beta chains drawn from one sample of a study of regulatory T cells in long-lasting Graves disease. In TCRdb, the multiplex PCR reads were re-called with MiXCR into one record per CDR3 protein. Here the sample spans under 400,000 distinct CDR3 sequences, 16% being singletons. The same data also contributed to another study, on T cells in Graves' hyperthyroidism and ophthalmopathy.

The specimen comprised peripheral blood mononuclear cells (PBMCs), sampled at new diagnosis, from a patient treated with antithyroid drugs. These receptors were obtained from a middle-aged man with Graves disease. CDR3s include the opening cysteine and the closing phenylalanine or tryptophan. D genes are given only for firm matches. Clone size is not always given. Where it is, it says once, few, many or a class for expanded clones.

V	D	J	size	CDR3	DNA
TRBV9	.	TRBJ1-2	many	CASSTRQNGYTF	TGTGCCAGCAGCACCCGACAGAACGGCTACACCTTC
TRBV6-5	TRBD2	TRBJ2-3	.	CASSYSTSGPSTDTQYF	TGTGCCAGCAGTTACTCGACTAGCGGGCCTAGCACAGATACGCAGTATTTT
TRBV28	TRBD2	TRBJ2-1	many	CASSFLTSGTPFGPFF	TGTGCCAGCAGTTTCCTAACTAGCGGGACCCCCTTTGGGCCGTTCTTC
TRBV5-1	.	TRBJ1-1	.	CASSLHRDETEAFF	TGCGCCAGCAGCTTACATCGGGATGAGACTGAAGCTTTCTTT
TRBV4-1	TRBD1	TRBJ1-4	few	CASSPGQIATNEKLFF	TGCGCCAGCAGCCCGGGACAGATTGCAACTAATGAAAAACTGTTTTTT
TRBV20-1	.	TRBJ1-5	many	CSAPSWRGSDQPQHF	TGCAGTGCTCCCTCCTGGCGGGGAAGCGATCAGCCCCAGCATTTT
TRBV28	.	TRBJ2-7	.	CASSRLRRRYEQYF	TGTGCCAGCTCCCGACTCCGCCGCCGTTACGAGCAGTACTTC
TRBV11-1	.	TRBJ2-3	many	CATRDDGDTQYF	TGTGCCACCCGGGACGACGGAGATACGCAGTATTTT
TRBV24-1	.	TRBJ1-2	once	CATSDGPSYGYTF	TGTGCCACCAGTGACGGGCCCTCCTATGGCTACACCTTC
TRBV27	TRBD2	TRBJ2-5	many	CASSSRLAGARDQETQYF	TGTGCCAGCAGTTCAAGGCTAGCGGGGGCCAGAGACCAAGAGACCCAGTACTTC
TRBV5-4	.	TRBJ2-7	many	CASSQPGQDYEQYF	TGTGCCAGCAGCCAACCGGGACAAGACTACGAGCAGTACTTC
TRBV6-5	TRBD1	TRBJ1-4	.	CASSSRGQGDEKLFF	TGTGCCAGCAGTTCCCGGGGACAGGGGGATGAAAAACTGTTTTTT
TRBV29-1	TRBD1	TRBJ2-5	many	CSVDRGLGETQYF	TGCAGCGTTGACAGGGGGCTAGGAGAGACCCAGTACTTC
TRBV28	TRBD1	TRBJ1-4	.	CASAPGGGNEKLFF	TGTGCCAGCGCCCCAGGGGGGGGGAATGAAAAACTGTTTTTT
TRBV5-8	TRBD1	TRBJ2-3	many	CASSRGTGSSTDTQYF	TGTGCCAGCAGCCGTGGGACAGGGTCTAGCACAGATACGCAGTATTTT
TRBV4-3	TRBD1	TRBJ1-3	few	CASSQGQGSGNTIYF	TGCGCCAGCAGCCAGGGACAGGGGAGTGGAAACACCATATATTTT
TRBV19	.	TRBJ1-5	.	CASSIVGERYNQPQHF	TGTGCCAGTAGTATTGTTGGGGAGCGGTACAATCAGCCCCAGCATTTT
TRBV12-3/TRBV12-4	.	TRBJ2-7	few	CASSFGPAYEQYF	TGTGCCAGCAGTTTCGGACCGGCCTACGAGCAGTACTTC
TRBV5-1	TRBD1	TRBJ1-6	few	CASSLGTGSSPLHF	TGCGCCAGCAGCCTCGGGACAGGGAGTTCACCCCTCCACTTT
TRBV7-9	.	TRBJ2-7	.	CASSLVVGPAYEQYF	TGTGCCAGCAGCTTAGTCGTCGGGCCCGCCTACGAGCAGTACTTC
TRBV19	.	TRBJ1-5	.	CASSEQQQPQHF	TGTGCCAGTAGTGAACAACAACAGCCCCAGCATTTT
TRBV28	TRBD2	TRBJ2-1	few	CASRIPGGTYNEQFF	TGTGCCAGCAGGATTCCGGGGGGTACCTACAATGAGCAGTTCTTT
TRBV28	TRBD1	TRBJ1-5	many	CASIDRGSSNQPQHF	TGTGCCAGCATTGACAGGGGATCCAGCAATCAGCCCCAGCATTTT
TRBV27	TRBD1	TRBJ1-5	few	CASRPTPGTANQPQHF	TGTGCCAGCAGGCCCACCCCTGGGACAGCAAATCAGCCCCAGCATTTT
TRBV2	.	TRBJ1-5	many	CASSEGFQPQHF	TGTGCCAGCAGTGAGGGTTTCCAGCCCCAGCATTTT
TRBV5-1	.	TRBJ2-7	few	CASSLAGAGGGEQYF	TGCGCCAGCAGCTTGGCGGGGGCAGGCGGCGGGGAGCAGTACTTC
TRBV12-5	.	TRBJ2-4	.	CASGLGSLGKNIQYF	TGTGCTAGTGGTTTGGGTTCCCTTGGCAAAAACATTCAGTACTTC
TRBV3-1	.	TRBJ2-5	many	CASSRGVRETQYF	TGTGCCAGCAGTCGAGGGGTCCGGGAGACCCAGTACTTC
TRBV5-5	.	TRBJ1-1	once	CASSFSAGSTEAFF	TGTGCCAGCAGCTTCTCGGCGGGGAGCACTGAAGCTTTCTTT
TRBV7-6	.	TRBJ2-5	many	CASSLANRGETQYF	TGTGCCAGCAGCTTAGCTAATAGGGGGGAGACCCAGTACTTC
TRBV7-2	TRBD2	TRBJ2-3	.	CASSLKASGGATDTQYF	TGTGCCAGCAGCTTAAAGGCTAGCGGGGGGGCAACAGATACGCAGTATTTT